Listed below are T cell receptor beta chains from one sample, sequenced in a study of PD-1 blockade in mismatch repair-deficient tumors. Assay: immunoSEQ multiplex PCR; the TCRdb copy retains only in-frame clones and omits some. The table includes approximately 63,000 clones, about nine tenths detected once. The material was peripheral blood, obtained 52 weeks after starting pembrolizumab. These receptors were obtained from an adult with mismatch repair-deficient cancer. Each CDR3 is given with its conserved first and last residue. Fields, in order: J gene, D gene, clone size, V gene, CDR3 length, CDR3 DNA, CDR3 protein. A D gene is named only where the DNA matches it firmly. The size entry is marked missing in some rows and otherwise reads once, few, many or a size class.

TRBJ2-7 NA few TRBV6-5 13 TGTGCCAGCAGCCCTACCAGCTCCTACGAGCAGTACTTC CASSPTSSYEQYF
TRBJ1-1 NA NA TRBV7-9 13 TGTGCCAGCAGCTTAGAAGGGAACACTGAAGCTTTCTTT CASSLEGNTEAFF
TRBJ2-7 NA NA TRBV29-1 12 TGCAGCGTTGATCTGGGTCACGGCGAGCAGTACTTC CSVDLGHGEQYF
TRBJ2-7 TRBD1 NA TRBV29-1 15 TGCAGCGTTGAATTACCGGGACAGGGCCCCTACGAGCAGTACTTC CSVELPGQGPYEQYF
TRBJ1-1 NA NA TRBV5-6 12 TGTGCCAGCAGTCATGGGGACACTGAAGCTTTCTTT CASSHGDTEAFF
TRBJ2-5 TRBD2 NA TRBV6-1 17 TGTGCCAGCAGTGAAGTGAACTTTTTGGGACTAGTGGAGACCCAGTACTTC CASSEVNFLGLVETQYF
TRBJ2-2 NA NA TRBV5-6 16 TGTGCCAGCAGCTTGTCTCGGCAGGGGGGTACCGGGGAGCTGTTTTTT CASSLSRQGGTGELFF
TRBJ2-3 NA NA TRBV10-1 14 TGCGCCAGCAGTGAATTGCCTTATTACGATACGCAGTATTTT CASSELPYYDTQYF
TRBJ2-7 NA few TRBV10-3 14 TGTGCCATCAGTGCGGCCGGGACTGACTCCGAGCAGTACTTC CAISAAGTDSEQYF
TRBJ1-2 TRBD1 once TRBV5-1 14 TGCGCCAGCAGCTTCGGACAGGGAGATTATGGCTACACCTTC CASSFGQGDYGYTF
TRBJ2-1 NA NA TRBV21-1 20 TGTGCCAGCAGCAAAGGTGGGGGAAGGGTACAGGACAGTGTACGCAATGAGCAGTTCTTC CASSKGGGRVQDSVRNEQFF
TRBJ2-7 NA once TRBV2 15 TGTGCCAGCAGTGAAGCGGGGGGACTTCTCTACGAGCAGTACTTC CASSEAGGLLYEQYF
TRBJ2-6 NA NA TRBV5-1 16 TGCGCCAGCAGCTTGGCCGGGTCAGGAGGGGCCAACGTCCTGACTTTC CASSLAGSGGANVLTF
TRBJ2-1 TRBD2 NA TRBV30 16 TGTGCCTGGACCGAGGGACTAGCGGACAATTACAATGAGCAGTTCTTC CAWTEGLADNYNEQFF
TRBJ2-3 NA NA TRBV7-3 14 TGTGCCAGCAGCTTAATAGTCAGCACAGATACGCAGTATTTT CASSLIVSTDTQYF
TRBJ2-7 NA NA TRBV11-2 15 TGTGCCAGCAGCTTAGAATGGTCTATTATTTACGAGCAGTACTTC CASSLEWSIIYEQYF
TRBJ2-1 TRBD2 NA TRBV6-4 15 TGTGCCAGCAGTGATAGCGGGAGCTCCTACAATGAGCAGTTCTTC CASSDSGSSYNEQFF
TRBJ2-2 TRBD2 NA TRBV6-1 14 TGTGCCAGCTCGGGACTAGCGGACACCGGGGAGCTGTTTTTT CASSGLADTGELFF
TRBJ1-5 NA NA TRBV6-1 13 TGTGCCAGCAGTGATGGGCCTAATCAGCCCCAGCATTTT CASSDGPNQPQHF
TRBJ2-7 TRBD1 NA TRBV4-2 16 TGTGCCAGCAGCCAACTCTTCCGGGACAGGGAGGCTGAGCAGTACTTC CASSQLFRDREAEQYF
TRBJ2-3 NA NA TRBV2 19 TGTGCCAGCACCTCCCCCGCGGGTGGGAGGGACACTATAATTGATACGCAGTATTTT CASTSPAGGRDTIIDTQYF
TRBJ2-5 TRBD1 NA TRBV4-1 15 TGCGCCAGCAGCCAACAGGACAGGGTAGGGGAGACCCAGTACTTC CASSQQDRVGETQYF
TRBJ2-7 NA NA TRBV9 15 TGTGCCAGCAGCCCCGGATCCACCCCTCTCTACGAGCAGTACTTC CASSPGSTPLYEQYF
TRBJ2-1 TRBD2 NA TRBV27 15 TGTGCCAGCAGTTTCTGGACTAGCGGGATCGGTGAGCAGTTCTTC CASSFWTSGIGEQFF
TRBJ2-5 NA NA TRBV5-1 14 TGCGCCAGCAGCTTGGAGACTCCTCAAGAGACCCAGTACTTC CASSLETPQETQYF
TRBJ1-2 NA NA TRBV5-4 16 TGTGCCAGCAGTTTCGACCCGAACAGGGAAAACTATGGCTACACCTTC CASSFDPNRENYGYTF
TRBJ1-2 NA NA TRBV14 14 TGTGCCAGCAGCCAAGAACAGGGTTTCTATGGCTACACCTTC CASSQEQGFYGYTF
TRBJ2-7 NA NA TRBV2 15 TGTGCCAGCCTAACCGCCGGGACCCCTACCTACGAGCAGTACTTC CASLTAGTPTYEQYF
TRBJ2-7 TRBD1 NA TRBV19 14 TGTGCCAGTACTAAGGGACAGGGGAAGTACGAGCAGTACTTC CASTKGQGKYEQYF
TRBJ1-1 NA NA TRBV7-2 15 TGTGCCAGCAGCCCAGGGAGAGGGGGAAACACTGAAGCTTTCTTT CASSPGRGGNTEAFF
TRBJ2-3 TRBD1 NA TRBV11-2 15 TGTGCCAGCAGACGACAGGGGGCAAGCACAGATACGCAGTATTTT CASRRQGASTDTQYF
TRBJ2-7 NA NA TRBV19 13 TGTGCCAGCGCTTACGGGCCGCTACGGGAGCAGTACTTC CASAYGPLREQYF
TRBJ1-1 NA once TRBV6-5 14 TGTGCCAGCAGTTACTCGTCAGGGGACACTGAAGCTTTCTTT CASSYSSGDTEAFF
TRBJ2-3 NA NA TRBV15 16 TGTGCCACCAGCTGGGGGGCACTAGGCCACACAGATACGCAGTATTTT CATSWGALGHTDTQYF
TRBJ2-4 NA NA TRBV2 16 TGTGCCAGCAGTGAATTGGCGGGACTAGCCAAAAACATTCAGTACTTC CASSELAGLAKNIQYF
TRBJ2-1 NA NA TRBV29-1 14 TGCAGCGCCCAGGGGGCCAGCGGGAGCAATGAGCAGTTCTTC CSAQGASGSNEQFF
TRBJ2-7 TRBD2 NA TRBV6-5 16 TGTGCCAGCAGTTTGCTAGTAGCGGGAGGGCCTTACGAGCAGTACTTC CASSLLVAGGPYEQYF
TRBJ2-3 NA NA TRBV30 17 TGTGCCTGGAGTGTAATTCCTCGGATTAGGTTCACAGATACGCAGTATTTT CAWSVIPRIRFTDTQYF
TRBJ1-2 NA NA TRBV5-1 13 TGCGCCAGCAGCTTGGACGAAATCTATGGCTACACCTTC CASSLDEIYGYTF
TRBJ2-1 TRBD2 NA TRBV27 16 TGTGCCAGCAGTTTATCTAGCGGGAGGGCCCGCCATGAGCAGTTCTTC CASSLSSGRARHEQFF
TRBJ1-2 NA few TRBV5-1 12 TGCGCCAGCAGCTTGGCAGGGGACGGCTACACCTTC CASSLAGDGYTF
TRBJ2-7 NA NA TRBV4-2 15 TGTGCCAGCAGCCCTCGGGACCAACCAATCTACGAGCAGTACTTC CASSPRDQPIYEQYF
TRBJ2-2 NA NA TRBV4-2 15 TGTGCCAGCAGCCAAGAAGTCGCGCGAACCGGGGAGCTGTTTTTT CASSQEVARTGELFF
TRBJ2-7 TRBD2 NA TRBV13 17 TGTGCCAGCAGCTTAGGCCATAGACTAGCGGGCTCCTACGAGCAGTACTTC CASSLGHRLAGSYEQYF
TRBJ1-1 NA NA TRBV7-9 15 TGTGCCAGCAGCTCCCCAGACGGAAGGAACACTGAAGCTTTCTTT CASSSPDGRNTEAFF
TRBJ2-7 NA NA TRBV28 18 TGTGCCAGCAGCGGATATCAGCCAGGACGGCAGCATTACTACGAGCAGTACTTC CASSGYQPGRQHYYEQYF
TRBJ2-7 TRBD1 NA TRBV5-4 16 TGTGCCAGCAGCTTGGGAACCGGGACAGGGGATTCCGAGCAGTACTTC CASSLGTGTGDSEQYF
TRBJ2-1 NA once TRBV5-1 15 TGCGCCAGCAGCTTACTCGACGCCGGCGGCCATGAGCAGTTCTTC CASSLLDAGGHEQFF
TRBJ2-3 TRBD1 NA TRBV5-4 14 TGTGCCAGCAGCTGGACAGGGGTGGCAGATACGCAGTATTTT CASSWTGVADTQYF
TRBJ2-7 TRBD2 NA TRBV6-6 16 TGTGCCAGCAGTTACAGAGCATCTAGCGGGGGCCACGAGCAGTACTTC CASSYRASSGGHEQYF
TRBJ2-7 NA NA TRBV29-1 12 TGCAGCGTTGTGGAGATCTCCTACGAGCAGTACTTC CSVVEISYEQYF
TRBJ2-1 TRBD1 NA TRBV30 19 TGTGCCTGGAGCCCTACCTACCTCGGGACAGGGGGTCAAATGGGTGAGCAGTTCTTC CAWSPTYLGTGGQMGEQFF